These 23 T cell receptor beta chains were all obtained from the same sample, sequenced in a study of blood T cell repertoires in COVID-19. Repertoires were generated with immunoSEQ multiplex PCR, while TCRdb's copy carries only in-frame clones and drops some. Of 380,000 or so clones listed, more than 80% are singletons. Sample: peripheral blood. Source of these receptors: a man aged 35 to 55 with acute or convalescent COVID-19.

Here the CDR3 DNA reads TGTGCCAGCAGTGAGGGACTAGCCGTCTACAATGAGCAGTTCTTC. Translation gives CASSEGLAVYNEQFF. The V and J genes are TRBV25-1 and TRBJ2-1; 9 bases are shared with TRBD2. From germline, CDR1 is MGHDK and CDR2 SYGVNS. The CDR3 sequence is 15 residues long. The trim removed 3 bases at V and 3 bases at J, leaving 3 bases unmatched.

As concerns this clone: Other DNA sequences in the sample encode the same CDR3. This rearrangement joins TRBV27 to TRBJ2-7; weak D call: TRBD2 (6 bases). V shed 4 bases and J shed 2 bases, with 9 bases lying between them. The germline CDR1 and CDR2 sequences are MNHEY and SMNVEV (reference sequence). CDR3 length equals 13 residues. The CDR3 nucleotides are TGTGCCAGCAGTTCGGGCGGGACCTACGAGCAGTACTTC. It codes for CASSSGGTYEQYF.

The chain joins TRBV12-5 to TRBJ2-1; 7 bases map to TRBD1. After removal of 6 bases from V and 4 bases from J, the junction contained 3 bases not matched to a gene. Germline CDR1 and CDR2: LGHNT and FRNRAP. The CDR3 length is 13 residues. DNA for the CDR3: TGTGCTAGTGGATTGACAGGGTACAATGAGCAGTTCTTC. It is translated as CASGLTGYNEQFF.

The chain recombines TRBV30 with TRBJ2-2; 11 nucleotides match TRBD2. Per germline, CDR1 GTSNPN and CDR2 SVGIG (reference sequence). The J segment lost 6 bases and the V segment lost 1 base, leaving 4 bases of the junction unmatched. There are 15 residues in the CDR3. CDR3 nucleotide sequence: TGTGCCTGGAGTGATCCTAGCGGGGGGCCCGGGGAGCTGTTTTTT. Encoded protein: CAWSDPSGGPGELFF.

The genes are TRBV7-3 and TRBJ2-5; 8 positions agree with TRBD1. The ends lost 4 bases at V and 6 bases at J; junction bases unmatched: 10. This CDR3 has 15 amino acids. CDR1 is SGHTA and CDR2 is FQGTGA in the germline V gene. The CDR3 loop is CASSSTTGAGQTQYF. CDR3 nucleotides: TGTGCCAGCAGCTCGACGACAGGGGCTGGGCAGACCCAGTACTTC.

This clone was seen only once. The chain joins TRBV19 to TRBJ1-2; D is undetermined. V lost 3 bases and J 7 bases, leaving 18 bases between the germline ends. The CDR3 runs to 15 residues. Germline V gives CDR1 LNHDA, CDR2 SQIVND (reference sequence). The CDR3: CASSILPITVSGYTF. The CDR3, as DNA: TGTGCCAGTAGTATTCTCCCGATCACGGTTTCTGGCTACACCTTC.

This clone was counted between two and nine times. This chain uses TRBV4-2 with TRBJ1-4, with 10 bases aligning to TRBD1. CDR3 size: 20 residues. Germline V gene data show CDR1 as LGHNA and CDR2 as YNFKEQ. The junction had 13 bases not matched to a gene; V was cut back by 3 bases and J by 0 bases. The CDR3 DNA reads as TGTGCCAGCAGCCAGCGCCACGGGACAGGGGAAACTGCAACTAATGAAAAACTGTTTTTT. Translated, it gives CASSQRHGTGETATNEKLFF.

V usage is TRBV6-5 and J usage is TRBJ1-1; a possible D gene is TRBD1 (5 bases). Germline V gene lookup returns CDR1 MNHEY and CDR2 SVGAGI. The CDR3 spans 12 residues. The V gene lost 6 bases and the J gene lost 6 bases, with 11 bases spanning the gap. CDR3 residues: CASRPGKPEAFF. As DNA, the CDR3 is TGTGCCAGCAGACCAGGGAAACCTGAAGCTTTCTTT.

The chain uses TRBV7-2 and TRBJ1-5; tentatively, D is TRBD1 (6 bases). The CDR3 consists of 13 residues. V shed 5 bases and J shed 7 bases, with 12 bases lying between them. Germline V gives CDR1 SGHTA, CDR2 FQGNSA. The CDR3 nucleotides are TGTGCCAGCAGCGCGGGGGGGGCACAGCCCCAGCATTTT. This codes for CASSAGGAQPQHF.

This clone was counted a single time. The CDR3 DNA reads as TGTGCCAGCAGTCCAACTCCGACAGCTAACTATGGCTACACCTTC. It yields the protein CASSPTPTANYGYTF. This sequence joins TRBV27 and TRBJ1-2; maybe TRBD1 (5 bases). The V gene's germline CDR1 is MNHEY and CDR2 SMNVEV (reference sequence). The CDR3 totals 15 residues. V lost 5 bases and J lost 0, with 13 bases in between.

This CDR3 reads CASRLQGRGNSPLHF. CDR3 coding DNA: TGTGCCAGCAGACTACAGGGAAGGGGAAATTCACCCCTCCACTTT. The genes are TRBV27 and TRBJ1-6; maybe TRBD1 (6 bases). CDR1 is MNHEY and CDR2 is SMNVEV in the germline V gene (reference sequence). The V end lost 6 bases, the J end lost 7 bases, and 16 bases lay between the germline ends. This CDR3 contains 15 residues.

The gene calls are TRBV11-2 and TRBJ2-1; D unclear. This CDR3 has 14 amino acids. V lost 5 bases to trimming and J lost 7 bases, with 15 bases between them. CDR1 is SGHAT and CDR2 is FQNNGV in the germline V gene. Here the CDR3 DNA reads TGTGCCAGCAGCGAGGATGTACGGTGGAATGAGCAGTTCTTC. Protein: CASSEDVRWNEQFF.

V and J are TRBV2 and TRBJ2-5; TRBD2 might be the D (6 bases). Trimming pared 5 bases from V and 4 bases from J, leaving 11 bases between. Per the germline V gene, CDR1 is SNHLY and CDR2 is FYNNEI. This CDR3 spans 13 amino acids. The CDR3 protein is CASSPGRRETQYF. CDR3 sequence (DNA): TGTGCCAGCAGTCCAGGGAGGAGAGAGACCCAGTACTTC. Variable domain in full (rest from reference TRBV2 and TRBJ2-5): EPEVTQTPSHQVTQMGQEVILRCVPISNHLYFYWYRQILGQKVEFLVSFYNNEISEKSEIFDDQFSVERPDGSNFTLKIRSTKLEDSAMYFCASSPGRRETQYFGPGTRLLVL.

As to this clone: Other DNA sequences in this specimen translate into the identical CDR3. The CDR3 here is CASSDAGTGDTEAFF. The CDR3 DNA reads as TGTGCCAGCAGTGACGCCGGGACGGGAGACACTGAAGCTTTCTTT. The J gene is TRBJ1-1, the V gene TRBV6-1; D perhaps matches TRBD1 (5 bases). Trimming stripped 3 bases from V and 3 bases from J, with 14 bases between. The germline V gene has CDR1 MNHNS and CDR2 SASEGT. The CDR3 is 15 residues long.

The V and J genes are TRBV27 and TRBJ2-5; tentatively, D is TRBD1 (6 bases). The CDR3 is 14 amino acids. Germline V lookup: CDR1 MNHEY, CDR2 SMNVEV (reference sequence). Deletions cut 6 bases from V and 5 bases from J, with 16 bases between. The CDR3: CASRSLGGEETQYF. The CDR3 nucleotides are TGTGCCAGCAGGTCACTTGGGGGCGAGGAGACCCAGTACTTC.

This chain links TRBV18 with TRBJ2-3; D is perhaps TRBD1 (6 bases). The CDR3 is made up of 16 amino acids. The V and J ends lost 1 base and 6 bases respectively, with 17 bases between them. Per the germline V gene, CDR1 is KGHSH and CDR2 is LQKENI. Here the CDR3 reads CASSPLGSGEGDTQYF. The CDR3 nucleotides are TGTGCCAGCTCACCACTGGGCTCAGGGGAAGGGGATACGCAGTATTTT.

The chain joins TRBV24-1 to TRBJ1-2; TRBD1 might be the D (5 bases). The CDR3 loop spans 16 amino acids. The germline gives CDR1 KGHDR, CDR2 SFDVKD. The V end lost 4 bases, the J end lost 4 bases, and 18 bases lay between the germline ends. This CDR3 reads CATSDTSPTATYGYTF. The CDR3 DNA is TGTGCCACCAGTGACACATCACCGACAGCAACCTATGGCTACACCTTC.

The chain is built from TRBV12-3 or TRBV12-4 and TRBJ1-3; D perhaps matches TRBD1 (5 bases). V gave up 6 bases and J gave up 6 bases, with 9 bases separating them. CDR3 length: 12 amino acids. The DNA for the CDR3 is TGTGCCAGCAGGGAGACAGAAAACACCATATATTTT. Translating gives CASRETENTIYF.

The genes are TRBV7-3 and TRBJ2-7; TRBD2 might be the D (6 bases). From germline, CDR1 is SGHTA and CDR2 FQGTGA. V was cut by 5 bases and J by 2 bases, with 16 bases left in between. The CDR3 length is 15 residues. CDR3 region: CASSPRGGATYEQYF. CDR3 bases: TGTGCCAGCAGCCCAAGGGGCGGGGCCACCTACGAGCAGTACTTC.

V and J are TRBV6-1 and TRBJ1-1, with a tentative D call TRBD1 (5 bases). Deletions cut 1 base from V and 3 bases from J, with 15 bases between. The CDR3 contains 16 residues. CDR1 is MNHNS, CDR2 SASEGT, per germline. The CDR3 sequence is CASSEGFGGWDTEAFF. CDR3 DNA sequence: TGTGCCAGCAGTGAAGGTTTCGGGGGATGGGACACTGAAGCTTTCTTT.

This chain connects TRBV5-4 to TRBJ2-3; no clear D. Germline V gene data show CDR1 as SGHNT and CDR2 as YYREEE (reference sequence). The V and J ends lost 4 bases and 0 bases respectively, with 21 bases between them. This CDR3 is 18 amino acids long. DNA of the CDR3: TGTGCCAGCAGCACCCCAATGCCAGCGAGTGCTAGCACAGATACGCAGTATTTT. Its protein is CASSTPMPASASTDTQYF. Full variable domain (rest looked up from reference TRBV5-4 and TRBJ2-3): ETGVTQSPTHLIKTRGQQVTLRCSSQSGHNTVSWYQQALGQGPQFIFQYYREEENGRGNFPPRFSGLQFPNYSSELNVNALELDDSALYLCASSTPMPASASTDTQYFGPGTRLTVL.

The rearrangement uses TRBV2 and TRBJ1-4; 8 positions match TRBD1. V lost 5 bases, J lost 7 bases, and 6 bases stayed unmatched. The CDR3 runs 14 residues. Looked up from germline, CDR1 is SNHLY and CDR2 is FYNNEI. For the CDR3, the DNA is TGTGCCAGCAGTTTGGACAGGGTAGCTGAAAAACTGTTTTTT. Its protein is CASSLDRVAEKLFF.

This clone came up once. The CDR3 DNA is TGTGCCAGCAGCTCCGGAGGGACTAGCGGCATTAACCAGCTGTTCTTC. It translates to CASSSGGTSGINQLFF. This chain joins TRBV5-4 and TRBJ2-1; 11 bases fit TRBD2. V dropped 3 bases and J dropped 15; count of bases not matched to a gene: 17. This CDR3 is 16 amino acids long. Per the germline V gene, CDR1 is SGHNT and CDR2 is YYREEE (reference sequence).